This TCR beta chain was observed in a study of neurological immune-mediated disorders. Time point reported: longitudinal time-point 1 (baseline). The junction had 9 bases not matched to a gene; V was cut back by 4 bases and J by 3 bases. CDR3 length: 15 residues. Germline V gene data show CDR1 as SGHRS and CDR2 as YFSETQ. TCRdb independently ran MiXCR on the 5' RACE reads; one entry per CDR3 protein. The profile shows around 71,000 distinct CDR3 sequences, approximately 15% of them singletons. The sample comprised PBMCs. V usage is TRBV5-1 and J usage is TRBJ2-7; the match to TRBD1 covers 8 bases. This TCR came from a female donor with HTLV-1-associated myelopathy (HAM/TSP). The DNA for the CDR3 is TGCGCCAGCAGCCGGAACAGGGGGGAATTCTACGAGCAGTACTTC. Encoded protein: CASSRNRGEFYEQYF. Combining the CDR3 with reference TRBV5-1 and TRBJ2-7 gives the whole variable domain KAGVTQTPRYLIKTRGQQVTLSCSPISGHRSVSWYQQTPGQGLQFLFEYFSETQRNKGNFPGRFSGRQFSNSRSEMNVSTLELGDSALYLCASSRNRGEFYEQYFGPGTRLTVT.